This T cell receptor beta chain was sequenced during a study of human T cells and chemical hapten exposure (dated by TCRdb to about 2021). Some background on the complete study: For sensitization, 2% DPC in acetone was applied to a 2 cm by 2 cm area of upper inner arm skin. Throughout the study period of roughly 24 weeks, patients also received therapeutic DPC doses to the scalp every week. Patch testing was done on the upper back using Finn chambers containing 0.01% DPC, and results were scored after 6 days according to International Contact Dermatitis Research Group standards. Most of the patients in the cohort were female, and the cohort covered alopecia areata with under or over 50% scalp involvement, alopecia totalis and alopecia universalis. Libraries were pooled for sequencing, and variation in per-sample TCR yields was attributed mainly to small differences in library volumes within the pool. Peripheral blood TCR repertoire changes were tracked in vivo in alopecia patients during primary and secondary sensitization to the hapten diphenylcyclopropenone (DPC). Blood was sampled from patients pre-sensitization (week 0) and at 2, 6 and about 24 weeks after DPC sensitization. About 28 alopecia patients gave blood for TCR sequencing at one to four time points (pre-sensitization, 2, 6 and 24 weeks).

The germline V gene specifies SGHTA as CDR1 and FQGNSA as CDR2. The CDR3 has 14 amino acids, counting the end cysteine and phenylalanine. The entry retains the CDR3 DNA only, 42 bases that are in frame from base 1. V lost 5 bases and J lost 7 bases, and the count of bases not matched to a germline gene is 10. The library was generated by RACE. TCRdb records NextSeq 500 as the sequencer. Library preparation attached unique molecular identifiers to individual cDNA molecules for quantitative, reproducible TCR counting. Both TCR alpha and TCR beta chains were sequenced from each blood RNA sample. The original pipeline was this. The median number of TCRs per sample was 95,638, ranging from about 23,224 to 750,000. The Decombinator software suite was used to annotate the V, J and CDR3 of the TCR reads. Every sample was subsampled to the same number of TCRs (28,000) for the PS versus PT1 abundance plots. TCRs were defined as expanded if absent before sensitization and observed at least eight times at the 2-week time point. The public sequencing data were trimmed at Q25 with fastp and processed into clonotypes with MiXCR by TCRdb, which kept only in-frame beta chains. Rows with one shared CDR3 protein collapse into an entry with the most common genes and DNA. These V and J calls originate from TCRdb's pipeline instead of the authors' own analysis. This sample holds about 80,000 distinct CDR3 sequences; about 14% were observed only once. Roughly 4.6% of the sample belongs to the ten largest clones.

The time point label of this sample denotes: pre-sensitization, week 0. The treatment or condition label on this specimen signifies: therapeutic diphenylcyclopropenone sensitization with weekly scalp DPC. At each patch-test visit, blood was drawn before the patch test was applied. To be eligible, patients had to be aged 18 to 70, diagnosed with alopecia and judged suitable for DPC therapy, while pregnant patients were excluded. Unfractionated whole blood was collected in Tempus Blood RNA tubes, and total RNA was extracted from that blood. This clonotype has more than one count but fewer than ten. This receptor's antigen is unknown. The sample holds no much larger clone one base away, and base qualities are not on file. Broad study findings and their caveats: Significantly more large CDR3 similarity clusters were formed by expanded TCRs than by pre-sensitization or healthy control sets, consistent with antigen-driven responses. DPC sensitization did not change the number of TCRs with a frequency above 1 in 1000, and there was no evidence of changes in global repertoire structure. Patch test score correlated positively with the number of PT1 expanded TCRs, reaching significance at thresholds 8, 16 and 32 but not at 4. Because all patients had alopecia, a presumed autoimmune disease, the immune response of the patients might differ from that of healthy individuals. After repeated subsampling, the strength of the expansion versus patch-test correlation and the threshold at which it became significant changed.

The sequence was collected from a woman between 50 and 59 years old with alopecia areata. Some clones in this sample may be carry-over from other donors' samples. Sequenced material: whole blood, taken in connection with sensitization to the hapten diphenylcyclopropenone (DPC). Recombination joined TRBV7-2 with TRBJ2-7, with 8 bases aligning to TRBD1. The base sequence is TGTGCCAGCAGCCGGCAGGGGGCAAGGGGTGAGCAGTACTTC. Translated, it reads CASSRQGARGEQYF. The entire variable domain, with the stretches around the CDR3 drawn from the reference TRBV7-2 and TRBJ2-7 proteins, is GAGVSQSPSNKVTEKGKDVELRCDPISGHTALYWYRQSLGQGLEFLIYFQGNSAPDKSGLPSDRFSAERTGGSVSTLTIQRTQQEDSAVYLCASSRQGARGEQYFGPGTRLTVT.